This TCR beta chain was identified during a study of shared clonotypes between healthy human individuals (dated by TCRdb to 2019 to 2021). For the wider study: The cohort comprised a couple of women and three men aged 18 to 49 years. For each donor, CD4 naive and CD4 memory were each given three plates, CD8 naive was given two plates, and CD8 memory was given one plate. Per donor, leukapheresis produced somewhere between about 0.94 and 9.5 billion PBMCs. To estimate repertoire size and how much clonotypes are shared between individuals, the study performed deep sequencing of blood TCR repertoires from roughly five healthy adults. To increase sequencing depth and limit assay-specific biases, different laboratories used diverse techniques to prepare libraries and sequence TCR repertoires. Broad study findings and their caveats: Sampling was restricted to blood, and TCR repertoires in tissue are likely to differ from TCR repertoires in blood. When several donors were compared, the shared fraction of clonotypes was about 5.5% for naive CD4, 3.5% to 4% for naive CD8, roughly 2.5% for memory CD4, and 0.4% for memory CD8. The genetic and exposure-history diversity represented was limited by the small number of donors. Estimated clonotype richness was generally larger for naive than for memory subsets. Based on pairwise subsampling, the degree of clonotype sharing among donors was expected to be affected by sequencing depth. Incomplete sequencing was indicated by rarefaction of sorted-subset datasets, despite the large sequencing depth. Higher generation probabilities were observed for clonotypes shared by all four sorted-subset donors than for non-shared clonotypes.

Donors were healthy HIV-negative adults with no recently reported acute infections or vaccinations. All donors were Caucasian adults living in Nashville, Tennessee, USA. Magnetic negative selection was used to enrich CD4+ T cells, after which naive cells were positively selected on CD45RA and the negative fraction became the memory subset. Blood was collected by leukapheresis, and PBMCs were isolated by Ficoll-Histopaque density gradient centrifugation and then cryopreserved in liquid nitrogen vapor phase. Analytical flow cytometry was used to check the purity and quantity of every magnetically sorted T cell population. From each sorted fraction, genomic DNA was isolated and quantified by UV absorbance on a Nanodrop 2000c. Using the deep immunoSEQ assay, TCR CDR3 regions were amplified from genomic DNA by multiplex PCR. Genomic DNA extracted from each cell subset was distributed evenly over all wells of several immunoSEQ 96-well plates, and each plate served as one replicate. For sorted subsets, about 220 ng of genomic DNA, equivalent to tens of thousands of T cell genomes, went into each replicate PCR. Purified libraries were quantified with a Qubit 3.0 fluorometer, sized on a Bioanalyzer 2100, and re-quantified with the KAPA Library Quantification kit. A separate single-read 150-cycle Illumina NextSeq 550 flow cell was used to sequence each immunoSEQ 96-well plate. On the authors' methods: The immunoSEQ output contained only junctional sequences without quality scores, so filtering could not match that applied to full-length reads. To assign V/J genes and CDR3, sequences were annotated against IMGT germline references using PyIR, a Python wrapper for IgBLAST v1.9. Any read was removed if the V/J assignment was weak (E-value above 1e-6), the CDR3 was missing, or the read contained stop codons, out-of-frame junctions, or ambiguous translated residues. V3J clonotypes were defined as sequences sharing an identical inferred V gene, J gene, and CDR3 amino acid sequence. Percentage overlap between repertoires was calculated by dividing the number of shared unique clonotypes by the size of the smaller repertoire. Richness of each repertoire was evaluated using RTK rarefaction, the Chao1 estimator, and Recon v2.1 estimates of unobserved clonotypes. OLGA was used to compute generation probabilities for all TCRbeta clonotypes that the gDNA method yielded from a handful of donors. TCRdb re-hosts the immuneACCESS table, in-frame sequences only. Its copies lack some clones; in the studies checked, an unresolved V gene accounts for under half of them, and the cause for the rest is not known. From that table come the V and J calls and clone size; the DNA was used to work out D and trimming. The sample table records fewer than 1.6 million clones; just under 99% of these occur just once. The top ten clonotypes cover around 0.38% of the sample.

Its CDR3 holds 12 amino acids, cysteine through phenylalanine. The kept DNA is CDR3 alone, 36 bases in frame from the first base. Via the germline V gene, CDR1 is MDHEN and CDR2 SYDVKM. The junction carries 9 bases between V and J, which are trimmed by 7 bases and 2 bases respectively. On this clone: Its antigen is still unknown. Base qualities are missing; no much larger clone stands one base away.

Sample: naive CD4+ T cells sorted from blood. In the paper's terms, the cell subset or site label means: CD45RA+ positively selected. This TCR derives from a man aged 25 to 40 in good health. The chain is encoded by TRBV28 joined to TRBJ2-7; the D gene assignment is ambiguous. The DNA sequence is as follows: TGTGCCAGCATTGGCAGCCCCTACGAGCAGTACTTC. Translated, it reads CASIGSPYEQYF.